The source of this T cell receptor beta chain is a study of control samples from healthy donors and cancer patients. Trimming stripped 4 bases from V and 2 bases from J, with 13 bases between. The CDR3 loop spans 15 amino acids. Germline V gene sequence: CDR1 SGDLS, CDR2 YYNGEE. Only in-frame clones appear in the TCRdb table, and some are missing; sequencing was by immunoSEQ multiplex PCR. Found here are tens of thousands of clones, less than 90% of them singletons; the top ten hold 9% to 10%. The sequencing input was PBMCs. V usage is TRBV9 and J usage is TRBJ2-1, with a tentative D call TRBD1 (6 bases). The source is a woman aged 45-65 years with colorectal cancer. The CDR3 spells CASSSYRAPYNEQFF. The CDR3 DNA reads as TGTGCCAGCAGCTCGTACAGGGCACCCTACAATGAGCAGTTCTTC.